This entry lists 2 T cell receptor beta chains sequenced from one sample in a study of T cells in Graves' hyperthyroidism and ophthalmopathy. TCR beta CDR3 sequences were amplified from RNA transcripts. First-round RT-PCR targeting the TCR CDR3 was performed with the HTBI primer set. TCRdb processed the multiplex PCR reads anew with MiXCR; each CDR3 protein has one entry. The table has hundreds of thousands of distinct CDR3 sequences, 15% to 20% seen once. Sequencing input: blood. The receptors come from a woman aged 25 to 39 with Graves' hyperthyroidism.

This clonotype was recorded at least ten times. This chain links TRBV5-1 with TRBJ1-1; the match to TRBD1 covers 9 bases. The CDR3 sequence is 15 residues long. Germline V gene lookup returns CDR1 SGHRS and CDR2 YFSETQ. Germline trimming cut 4 bases from V and 1 base from J; bases unmatched to any gene: 5. The CDR3 region is CASSPGQGGNTEAFF. The CDR3 nucleotides read TGCGCCAGCAGCCCGGGACAGGGCGGGAACACTGAAGCTTTCTTT.

Here the CDR3 reads CSAHDRGNEQFF. The CDR3 DNA reads TGCAGTGCCCATGACAGGGGCAATGAGCAGTTCTTC. The J gene is TRBJ2-1, the V gene TRBV20-1, with 8 bases lining up with TRBD1. Trimming took 6 bases from V and 6 from J; bases not matched to a gene: 4. This CDR3 contains 12 residues. CDR1 and CDR2 (germline): DFQATT, SNEGSKA (reference sequence).